A single sample is the source of the 10 T cell receptor beta chains below, sequenced in a study of beta chain features in type 1 diabetes. General study findings and limits: People with Type 1 diabetes carried modestly yet significantly shorter TCRB CDR3s in all four CD4+ subsets.

The antigens for these receptors are not known. Sequencing targeted expressed TCRB transcripts, as all isolated RNA had been reverse transcribed. TCRdb's copy holds only in-frame clones and misses some; the assay was immunoSEQ multiplex PCR. The sample has over 650,000 clones, over 12% seen once. Sample: naive CD4+ T cells from blood. The source of these receptors is a man younger than 35 with type 1 diabetes.

This clone was detected only a few times. This chain joins TRBV4-1 and TRBJ2-7, with D uncertain. The CDR3 spans 17 residues. Trimming pared 0 bases from V and 3 bases from J, leaving 18 bases between. Germline values: CDR1 MGHRA, CDR2 YSYEKL. The CDR3 DNA reads TGCGCCAGCAGCCAAGACGCACAAGGGCTCTATAACTACGAGCAGTACTTC. It yields the protein CASSQDAQGLYNYEQYF.

The rearrangement joins TRBV30 to TRBJ2-5; tentative D call: TRBD1 (5 bases). The germline V gene has CDR1 GTSNPN and CDR2 SVGIG (reference sequence). V was clipped by 5 bases and J by 5 bases, with 15 bases between them. This CDR3 is 13 amino acids long. The CDR3 loop reads CAWASGISETQYF. The CDR3 DNA reads TGTGCCTGGGCATCAGGGATCTCGGAGACCCAGTACTTC.

This clone was detected a few times. The chain combines TRBV30 with TRBJ2-2; no clear D gene. Germline V lookup: CDR1 GTSNPN, CDR2 SVGIG (reference sequence). Trimming took 4 bases from V and 10 from J, leaving 16 bases between them. The CDR3 runs 13 residues. CDR3: CAWTTGPHKELFF. The CDR3 coding sequence is TGTGCCTGGACTACCGGACCGCATAAGGAGCTGTTTTTT.

The chain combines TRBV5-1 with TRBJ1-1; no clear D gene. This CDR3 is 15 amino acids long. Trimming took off 2 bases at V and 3 bases at J, with 14 bases between the two ends. Germline V lookup: CDR1 SGHRS, CDR2 YFSETQ. CDR3 bases: TGCGCCAGCAGCTTTTTCCGCGTCGGAGACACTGAAGCTTTCTTT. Translation gives CASSFFRVGDTEAFF.

The rearrangement joins TRBV4-3 to TRBJ2-1; 9 bases are shared with TRBD1. The length of the CDR3 is 14 residues. Per germline, CDR1 LGHNA and CDR2 YSLEER. V lost 5 bases, J lost 4 bases, and 3 bases stayed unmatched. Written as DNA, the CDR3 is TGCGCCAGCAGCTACAGGGGGCAATACAATGAGCAGTTCTTC. It yields the protein CASSYRGQYNEQFF.

This clone came up a few times. Within the sample, other DNA sequences also encode this same CDR3. This chain links TRBV29-1 with TRBJ1-1; TRBD1 matches at 8 bases. The V gene end was trimmed by 4 bases and the J gene end by 5 bases; junction bases not matched to a gene: 3. Germline CDR1 is SQVTM and CDR2 is ANQGSEA. The CDR3 is 12 residues long. CDR3: CSVGQGRTEAFF. CDR3 bases: TGCAGCGTTGGACAGGGGAGGACTGAAGCTTTCTTT.

As DNA, the CDR3 is TGTGCCTGGAGCCCAACCCAGGAGCTCTACGAGCAGTACTTC. Translation: CAWSPTQELYEQYF. This chain connects TRBV30 to TRBJ2-5; D remains unclear. Matching the DNA end better, TRBJ2-7 makes the J call doubtful. Germline assignment: CDR1 GTSNPN and CDR2 SVGIG (reference sequence). This CDR3 has 14 residues.

The V gene is TRBV11-2, the J gene TRBJ2-4; D may be TRBD1 (5 bases). Deletions cut 1 base from V and 3 bases from J, with 10 bases between. The CDR3 is 15 amino acids. The germline V gene encodes CDR1 SGHAT and CDR2 FQNNGV. The CDR3 sequence is CASSLVQGFKNIQYF. The DNA for the CDR3 is TGTGCCAGCAGCTTAGTTCAGGGTTTCAAAAACATTCAGTACTTC.

The chain is built from TRBV30 and TRBJ2-7; tentative D call: TRBD1 (6 bases). Deletions cut 2 bases from V and 3 bases from J, with 11 bases between. The CDR3 runs to 13 residues. Germline V gene lookup returns CDR1 GTSNPN and CDR2 SVGIG (reference sequence). In DNA, the CDR3 is TGTGCCTGGAGTCCGGGACACTACTACGAGCAGTACTTC. Translated: CAWSPGHYYEQYF. Full variable domain (missing parts from reference TRBV30 and TRBJ2-7): SQTIHQWPATLVQPVGSPLSLECTVEGTSNPNLYWYRQAAGRGLQLLFYSVGIGQISSEVPQNLSASRPQDRQFILSSKKLLLSDSGFYLCAWSPGHYYEQYFGPGTRLTVT.

This clone was detected only a few times. The chain couples TRBV4-2 to TRBJ2-7; TRBD2 might be the D (5 bases). The CDR3 is 14 residues long. Germline V gene lookup returns CDR1 LGHNA and CDR2 YNFKEQ. V shed 1 base and J shed 5 bases, with 12 bases lying between them. The CDR3 DNA sequence: TGTGCCAGCAGCCAAGTCCTAGCCGACCACGAGCAGTACTTC. Translating it yields CASSQVLADHEQYF.